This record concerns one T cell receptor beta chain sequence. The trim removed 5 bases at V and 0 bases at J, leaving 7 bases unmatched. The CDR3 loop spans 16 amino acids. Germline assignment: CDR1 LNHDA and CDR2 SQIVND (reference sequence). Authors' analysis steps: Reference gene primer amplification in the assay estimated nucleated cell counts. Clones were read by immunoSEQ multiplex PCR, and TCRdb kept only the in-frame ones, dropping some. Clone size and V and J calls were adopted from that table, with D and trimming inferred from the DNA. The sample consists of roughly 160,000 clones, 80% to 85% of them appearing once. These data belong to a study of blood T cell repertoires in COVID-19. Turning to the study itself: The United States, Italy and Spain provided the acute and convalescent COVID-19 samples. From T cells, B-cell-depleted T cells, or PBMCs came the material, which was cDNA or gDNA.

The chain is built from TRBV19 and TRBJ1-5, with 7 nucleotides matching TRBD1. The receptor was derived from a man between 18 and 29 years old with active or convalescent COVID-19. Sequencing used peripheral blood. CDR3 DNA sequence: TGTGCCAGTAGTCAAGTATGGGACAGTAGCAATCAGCCCCAGCATTTT. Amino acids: CASSQVWDSSNQPQHF.